The clone carrying this T cell receptor (beta chain) has just a few counts. Its antigen is as yet unknown. TCRdb fed the 5' RACE reads into MiXCR, producing one record per CDR3 protein. The data contain roughly 300,000 distinct CDR3 sequences, 8% of them singletons. The data derive from a study of CD8 T cells in ankylosing spondylitis. Regarding the study as a whole: Reportedly, matched ankylosing spondylitis synovial fluid was significantly enriched for disease-linked clones. Peripheral blood held disease-linked clones only at relatively low frequency, and these were CD8+. Roughly eight highly homologous variants made up a TCR beta motif that seemed to typify ankylosing spondylitis blood.

The sample consisted of blood, either unsorted or a sorted T cell fraction (not recorded which). The clonotype was recovered from a male donor with ankylosing spondylitis.

CDR3 residues: CASSLRQGADTQYF. The CDR3 nucleotides read TGTGCCAGCAGCTTAAGACAGGGCGCAGATACGCAGTATTTT. The gene calls are TRBV7-2 and TRBJ2-3; 7 positions match TRBD1. Germline assignment: CDR1 SGHTA and CDR2 FQGNSA. The CDR3 sequence is 14 residues long. V was pared by 2 bases and J by 4 bases, with 3 bases of the junction left unmatched.